The 23 T cell receptor beta chains reported below all come from one sample, sequenced in a study of Ad26.COV2.S vaccination and SARS-CoV-2 variants. The treatment is: roughly 20 received Ad26.COV2.S at low or high dose, single or two shots; 5 received placebo; per-sample allocation not given. At day 63 after the first vaccine or placebo injection, samples were drawn. Libraries were prepared by immunoSEQ multiplex PCR; TCRdb keeps only in-frame clonotypes and omits some of them. The sample has some 450,000 clones, about 90% seen once. The starting material was peripheral blood, obtained in a trial of Ad26.COV2.S vaccine versus placebo. These receptors were obtained from a person aged 18 to 59 who received the Ad26.COV2.S COVID-19 vaccine or a placebo.

The CDR3 DNA sequence: TGTGCCACCAGCAGATCCACAGGGGAGTGGGAGCAGTACTTC. Its translation is CATSRSTGEWEQYF. The chain has TRBV15 and TRBJ2-7; 7 bases align to TRBD1. Germline V lookup: CDR1 LNHNV, CDR2 YYDKDF (reference sequence). This CDR3 has 14 residues. V shed 2 bases, J shed 7 bases, and the junction held 8 bases outside the gene matches.

V gene TRBV5-1 combines with J gene TRBJ2-7; 9 positions match TRBD2. The ends lost 2 bases at V and 2 bases at J; junction bases unmatched: 5. Germline V CDR1 and CDR2: SGHRS, YFSETQ. The CDR3 contains 15 residues. CDR3 in amino acids: CASSLQGTSTYEQYF. In DNA form, the CDR3 reads TGCGCCAGCAGCTTACAAGGGACTAGCACCTACGAGCAGTACTTC.

Note on this clone: Other DNA sequences of this sample code for an identical CDR3. The chain is built from TRBV7-9 and TRBJ1-5, with D unresolved. Trimming stripped 3 bases from V and 7 bases from J, with 7 bases between. Germline V gene data show CDR1 as SEHNR and CDR2 as FQNEAQ (reference sequence). This CDR3 region has 12 residues. The CDR3 sequence is CASSFPGQPQHF. CDR3 DNA sequence: TGTGCCAGCAGCTTTCCTGGGCAGCCCCAGCATTTT. The complete variable domain, with remaining parts taken from reference TRBV7-9 and TRBJ1-5, reads DTGVSQNPRHKITKRGQNVTFRCDPISEHNRLYWYRQTLGQGPEFLTYFQNEAQLEKSRLLSDRFSAERPKGSFSTLEIQRTEQGDSAMYLCASSFPGQPQHFGDGTRLSIL.

In its sample, this clone was seen once. The chain is built from TRBV24-1 and TRBJ2-1, with D maybe TRBD2 (6 bases). The CDR3 length is 14 residues. The germline V and J ends were trimmed by 3 bases and 6 bases, with 11 bases remaining between them. From germline, CDR1 is KGHDR and CDR2 SFDVKD. CDR3 nucleotides: TGTGCCACCAGTGATCCGGCGGGGCGCAATGAGCAGTTCTTC. Translating gives CATSDPAGRNEQFF.

The chain recombines TRBV9 with TRBJ2-3, with 9 bases matching TRBD2. Germline V lookup: CDR1 SGDLS, CDR2 YYNGEE. The ends lost 4 bases at V and 4 bases at J; junction bases unmatched: 4. This CDR3 comprises 14 residues. The CDR3 protein is CASSQIAGADTQYF. The CDR3 DNA reads as TGTGCCAGCAGCCAGATAGCGGGAGCAGATACGCAGTATTTT. The full variable domain, with the rest looked up from reference TRBV9 and TRBJ2-3, is DSGVTQTPKHLITATGQRVTLRCSPRSGDLSVYWYQQSLDQGLQFLIQYYNGEERAKGNILERFSAQQFPDLHSELNLSSLELGDSALYFCASSQIAGADTQYFGPGTRLTVL.

V usage is TRBV5-1 and J usage is TRBJ1-6; 8 nucleotides match TRBD1. This CDR3 has 14 amino acids. V lost 4 bases to trimming and J lost 10 bases; unmatched junction nucleotides: 7. The germline V gene encodes CDR1 SGHRS and CDR2 YFSETQ. The CDR3 nucleotides read TGCGCCAGCAGCCGGACAGGGTCTGACTCACCCCTCCACTTT. Its translation is CASSRTGSDSPLHF.

The chain couples TRBV2 to TRBJ2-5; 7 bases agree with TRBD1. Germline lookup yields CDR1 SNHLY and CDR2 FYNNEI. This CDR3 contains 12 residues. V was pared by 7 bases and J by 5 bases, with 4 bases of the junction left unmatched. The CDR3 spells CASKGQAETQYF. The CDR3 coding sequence is TGTGCCAGCAAAGGACAGGCGGAGACCCAGTACTTC. The whole variable domain, remainder taken from reference TRBV2 and TRBJ2-5, is EPEVTQTPSHQVTQMGQEVILRCVPISNHLYFYWYRQILGQKVEFLVSFYNNEISEKSEIFDDQFSVERPDGSNFTLKIRSTKLEDSAMYFCASKGQAETQYFGPGTRLLVL.

The J gene is TRBJ2-3, the V gene TRBV28; a weak D match, TRBD2 (5 bases). Between the trimmed V and J ends, which lost 3 bases and 3 bases, there was a span of 10 bases. This CDR3 has 14 amino acids. Germline V lookup: CDR1 MDHEN, CDR2 SYDVKM. In DNA, the CDR3 is TGTGCCAGCAGTTTTTATGGGGAGACAGATACGCAGTATTTT. Protein: CASSFYGETDTQYF.

The rearrangement joins TRBV9 to TRBJ2-1; the D gene is possibly TRBD2 (5 bases). Trimming shortened V by 2 bases and J by 6 bases, and 9 bases separated the two germline ends. Germline V gene data show CDR1 as SGDLS and CDR2 as YYNGEE. This CDR3 region has 13 residues. The CDR3: CASSVVGVNEQFF. CDR3 in DNA: TGTGCCAGCAGCGTCGTCGGGGTCAATGAGCAGTTCTTC.

On this clone: The identical CDR3 is also encoded by other nucleotide sequences in the sample. This chain uses TRBV29-1 with TRBJ1-2; unclear D gene. The V gene's germline CDR1 is SQVTM and CDR2 ANQGSEA. Between the trimmed V and J ends, which lost 4 bases and 0 bases, there was a span of 6 bases. The CDR3 spans 12 residues. This CDR3 is CSVVGTNYGYTF. The CDR3 nucleotides are TGCAGCGTTGTTGGCACTAACTATGGCTACACCTTC.

The genes are TRBV28 and TRBJ1-1; 10 bases map to TRBD1. Unmatched junction bases numbered 6, after V lost 3 bases and J lost 5 bases. Germline V gene data show CDR1 as MDHEN and CDR2 as SYDVKM. CDR3 length equals 15 residues. CDR3: CASSFSDRGRTEAFF. In nucleotides, the CDR3 is TGTGCCAGCAGTTTTTCGGACAGGGGGAGGACTGAAGCTTTCTTT.

J is TRBJ2-1 and V is TRBV28; TRBD2 aligns across 9 bases. V was clipped by 1 base and J by 5 bases; unmatched bases: 6. CDR1 and CDR2 (germline): MDHEN, SYDVKM. The CDR3 has 16 residues. DNA of the CDR3: TGTGCCAGCAGTTTATTACGAGCGGGAGGTCACAATGAGCAGTTCTTC. Protein sequence: CASSLLRAGGHNEQFF.

DNA of the CDR3: TGTGCCAGCACTGCGGGACAGATCAACAATTCACCCCTCCACTTT. Protein: CASTAGQINNSPLHF. The chain links TRBV28 to TRBJ1-6; TRBD1 aligns across 7 bases. Unmatched junction bases numbered 10, after V lost 7 bases and J lost 7 bases. The CDR3 length is 15 residues. The V gene's germline CDR1 is MDHEN and CDR2 SYDVKM.

In this sample, this clone turned up once. The chain joins TRBV2 to TRBJ2-3; TRBD2 matches at 7 bases. The trim removed 3 bases at V and 2 bases at J, leaving 8 bases unmatched. Germline assignment: CDR1 SNHLY and CDR2 FYNNEI. There are 16 residues in the CDR3. The CDR3 reads CASSETSLPLTDTQYF. Here the CDR3 DNA reads TGTGCCAGCAGTGAGACTAGCCTTCCTCTCACAGATACGCAGTATTTT.

The V and J genes are TRBV9 and TRBJ2-5, with D perhaps being TRBD1 or TRBD2 (5 bases each). The CDR3 length is 19 residues. V was clipped by 3 bases and J by 2 bases, with 26 bases between them. Germline CDR1 is SGDLS and CDR2 is YYNGEE. The CDR3 loop is CASSGRGRAIGYPQETQYF. In DNA form, the CDR3 reads TGTGCCAGCAGCGGACGGGGCAGGGCTATAGGGTACCCACAAGAGACCCAGTACTTC.

The V gene is TRBV27, the J gene TRBJ2-1, with D maybe TRBD2 (5 bases). The CDR3 runs to 15 residues. The V end was cut by 5 bases, the J end by 7 bases, with 18 bases between. Germline CDR1 and CDR2: MNHEY and SMNVEV (reference sequence). The CDR3 sequence: CASSGPGLRVNEQFF. The CDR3 region has the DNA TGTGCCAGCAGTGGGCCGGGGTTACGTGTGAATGAGCAGTTCTTC.

Note on this clone: The sample contains more than one DNA sequence encoding this CDR3. This chain links TRBV12-3 or TRBV12-4 with TRBJ2-4; no clear D gene. CDR3 length equals 12 residues. Trimming shortened V by 6 bases and J by 1 base, and 4 bases separated the two germline ends. The CDR3 sequence: CASSLAKNIQYF. The CDR3 coding sequence is TGTGCCAGCAGCCTCGCCAAAAACATTCAGTACTTC.

The genes are TRBV10-3 and TRBJ1-1; TRBD1 aligns across 9 bases. The junction had 5 bases not matched to a gene; V was cut back by 2 bases and J by 4 bases. Germline V CDR1 and CDR2: ENHRY, SYGVKD. The CDR3 has 15 residues. CDR3 nucleotide sequence: TGTGCCATCAGTGAGCCGGGACAGGGAATCACTGAAGCTTTCTTT. Translated, it gives CAISEPGQGITEAFF.

The V and J genes are TRBV19 and TRBJ2-1; no clear D. Per germline, CDR1 LNHDA and CDR2 SQIVND (reference sequence). There are 13 residues in the CDR3. V dropped 0 bases and J dropped 4 bases, with 4 bases sitting between them. The CDR3 region is CASSIDPYNEQFF. The DNA for the CDR3 is TGTGCCAGTAGTATAGATCCTTACAATGAGCAGTTCTTC.

This clone was counted a single time. This chain links TRBV24-1 with TRBJ2-3, with unresolved D. From germline, CDR1 is KGHDR and CDR2 SFDVKD. This CDR3 has 13 residues. Trimming removed 6 bases at V and 4 bases at J, with 10 bases between. The CDR3 bases are TGTGCCACCAGTAAGCAGGATGCAGATACGCAGTATTTT. It translates to CATSKQDADTQYF.

CDR3 coding DNA: TGCGCCAGCAGCTTGTTAGGGACAGGGGAAACTGAAGCTTTCTTT. It specifies CASSLLGTGETEAFF. The V and J genes are TRBV5-1 and TRBJ1-1; 10 bases line up with TRBD1. The CDR3 length is 15 residues. With V trimmed by 1 base and J by 5 bases, 5 bases remained unmatched. Germline CDR1 and CDR2: SGHRS and YFSETQ.

The chain employs TRBV27 and TRBJ2-7; D is unresolved. In germline, CDR1 is MNHEY, CDR2 SMNVEV (reference sequence). The CDR3 has 14 residues. The germline V and J ends were trimmed by 0 bases and 3 bases, with 9 bases remaining between them. The CDR3 is CASSLSIHSYEQYF. The CDR3 DNA reads TGTGCCAGCAGTTTATCGATTCACAGCTACGAGCAGTACTTC.

The chain combines TRBV7-8 with TRBJ2-6; D call uncertain. V shed 0 bases and J shed 2 bases, with 2 bases lying between them. The CDR3 length is 14 residues. Germline V gene data show CDR1 as SGHVS and CDR2 as FQNEAQ. The chain's CDR3 is CASSLATGANVLTF. The CDR3 nucleotides read TGTGCCAGCAGCTTAGCTACTGGGGCCAACGTCCTGACTTTC.